This TCR beta chain was captured by sequencing in a study of T cell responses to AZD1222 COVID-19 vaccine. Study results and caveats: Unmutated regions of variants are reportedly targeted by nearly half of spike-specific TCRs.

As concerns this clone: As yet, its antigen is unknown.

Produced via immunoSEQ multiplex PCR; TCRdb's table is partial and in-frame only. The sample consists of approximately 93,000 clones, approximately 89% of them appearing once. J lost 2 bases, V lost 8 bases, and 16 bases had no gene match. The V gene's germline CDR1 is MRHNA and CDR2 SNTAGT. The CDR3 is 17 residues long. This chain joins TRBV6-4 and TRBJ2-3, with 7 positions matching TRBD1. This TCR came from an adult who received the AZD1222 COVID-19 vaccine. This material consisted of peripheral blood, taken 28 days after the second AZD1222 dose. As DNA, the CDR3 is TGTGCCAGCTCGAACCGGGACAGCCAACCGATCACAGATACGCAGTATTTT. Its protein is CASSNRDSQPITDTQYF.